These T cell receptor beta chains were read from a single sample in a study of response to subunit inactivated influenza vaccine. Each CDR3 protein gets one entry after TCRdb re-called the RT-PCR reads with MiXCR. Of around 710,000 distinct CDR3 sequences in the sample, about 15% are singletons; the top ten hold less than 9%. Here the sequenced sample was PBMCs from blood, taken around two weeks before vaccination. Receptor source: a man aged 45-60 years who received an inactivated influenza vaccine. CDR3s include the opening cysteine and the closing phenylalanine or tryptophan. Fields, in order: J gene, D gene, clone size, V gene, CDR3 DNA, CDR3 protein. The D gene is left open where the match is weak. Only some rows state a clone size, as once, few, many or a class for expanded clones.

>TRBJ1-5|TRBD1|few|TRBV5-6
TGTGCCAGCAGCTTGCGGGAGGCAGGGGGCAACATGCAGCCCCAGCATTTT
CASSLREAGGNMQPQHF
>TRBJ2-5|NA|NA|TRBV28
TGTGCCAGCAGTTTACTTGCAGTGGGGCGCATACCAAGAGACCAGTACTTC
CASSLLAVGRIPRDQYF
>TRBJ2-7|TRBD2|NA|TRBV4-2
TGTGCCAGCAGCCCGCAGTACGGGGGGACGGGAGCGGGCTCCTACGAGCAGTACTTC
CASSPQYGGTGAGSYEQYF
>TRBJ2-1|TRBD1|NA|TRBV19
TGTGCCAGTAGTATGGGGGACAGGGTAGGGGATGAGCAGTTCTTC
CASSMGDRVGDEQFF
>TRBJ1-4|TRBD1|few|TRBV29-1
TGCAGCGGGGGGACAGGGGCTAATGAAAAACTGTTTTTT
CSGGTGANEKLFF
>TRBJ2-2|NA|few|TRBV2
TGTGCCAGCAATCGAGACGCGAACACCGGGGAGCTGTTTTTT
CASNRDANTGELFF
>TRBJ2-7|TRBD1|NA|TRBV5-1
TGCGCCAGCAGCTTGTTGCCGGGACAGGGTCGCGAGCAGTACTTC
CASSLLPGQGREQYF
>TRBJ2-3|NA|NA|TRBV20-1
TGCAGGATAGGACAGCAGTATTTT
CRIGQQYF
>TRBJ2-1|TRBD2|few|TRBV27
TGTGCCAGCAGTAGAAGGGCTAGCGGGACCTACAATGAGCAGTTCTTC
CASSRRASGTYNEQFF
>TRBJ1-5|NA|once|TRBV11-2
TGTGCCAGCAGCTTAGATCCCCTCCAGCCCCAGCATTTT
CASSLDPLQPQHF
>TRBJ1-2|NA|few|TRBV7-2
TGTGCCAGCAGCTTAGTAGAGGGATACTATGGCTACACCTTC
CASSLVEGYYGYTF
>TRBJ1-1|NA|many|TRBV2
TGTGCCAGCAGGCTACAGGTTAACACTGAAGCTTTCTTT
CASRLQVNTEAFF
>TRBJ2-7|NA|NA|TRBV29-1
TGCAGCGCCCGAGTTGGGGGCTACGAGCAGTACTTC
CSARVGGYEQYF
>TRBJ1-1|NA|NA|TRBV27
TGTGCCAGCAGTGATCCGGGAGTGAGCACTGAAGCTTTCTTT
CASSDPGVSTEAFF
>TRBJ2-7|TRBD2|few|TRBV15
TGTGCCACCAGCAGAGATCGGGGGGGGGTGGCGAACGAGCAGTACTTC
CATSRDRGGVANEQYF
>TRBJ2-3|TRBD2|NA|TRBV27
TGCACCAGCAGTTTGACTAGCGGGAGGTCAGATACGCAGTATTTT
CTSSLTSGRSDTQYF
>TRBJ1-2|NA|few|TRBV11-1
TGTGCCAGCAGCTTAGGGCGAGATGCGGCCCCGCTCCTCTATGGCTACACCTTC
CASSLGRDAAPLLYGYTF
>TRBJ2-3|NA|many|TRBV28
TGTGCCAGCAGTCCTGGGGGATCGGATACGCAGTATTTT
CASSPGGSDTQYF
>TRBJ2-5|NA|many|TRBV6-1
TGTGCCAGCAAGAAACAGGGAATACAAGAGACCCAGTACTTC
CASKKQGIQETQYF
>TRBJ2-5|NA|NA|TRBV28
TGTGCCAGCAGTTTTGCACAGCAAGAGACCCAGTACTTC
CASSFAQQETQYF
>TRBJ1-3|NA|many|TRBV11-2
TGTGCCAGCAGCTTAGTCCGAAACACCATATATTTT
CASSLVRNTIYF
>TRBJ2-4|NA|NA|TRBV4-1
TGCGCCAGCAGCCAAGGTTACAGCCGGCTAGCCAAAAACATTCAGTACTTC
CASSQGYSRLAKNIQYF
>TRBJ2-7|TRBD1|NA|TRBV20-1
TGCAGTGCTAGAGATAAAACAGGGGTCAACGAGCAGTACTTC
CSARDKTGVNEQYF
>TRBJ2-2|TRBD2|NA|TRBV7-2
TGTGCCAGCAGCTTTTCGGGACTAGCGGGCACCGGGGAGCTGTTTTTT
CASSFSGLAGTGELFF
>TRBJ2-5|NA|once|TRBV7-2
TGTGCCAGCGAAGTTGGTTGGGGCCGCCAAGAGACCCAGTACTTC
CASEVGWGRQETQYF
>TRBJ2-1|NA|NA|TRBV7-2
TGTGCCAGCAGCTTCGCCGGGACTCACAATGAGCAGTTCTTC
CASSFAGTHNEQFF
>TRBJ2-1|TRBD1|few|TRBV4-1
TGCGCCAGCAGCCACCCGCAAGGGGACAGATACAATGAGCAGTTCTTC
CASSHPQGDRYNEQFF
>TRBJ1-2|NA|NA|TRBV5-6
TGTGCCAGCAGCTTGGTACGGGGCGAGGGTGGCTACACCTTC
CASSLVRGEGGYTF
>TRBJ2-1|NA|NA|TRBV6-5
TGTGCCAGCAGAACCGGGACAAGTCGGCAGTTCTTC
CASRTGTSRQFF
>TRBJ1-2|TRBD1|few|TRBV7-2
TGTGCCAGCAGCTTAGCTAACAGGGGCCTTTTCTATGGCTACACCTTC
CASSLANRGLFYGYTF
>TRBJ2-4|TRBD2|many|TRBV4-3
TGCGCCAGCAGCCAAGACCTTCTTACTAGCGGGGCCTCCCTGTCCAAAAACATTCAGTACTTC
CASSQDLLTSGASLSKNIQYF
>TRBJ2-2|TRBD2|NA|TRBV20-1
TGCAGTGCTCGAGTTCCTCTATCGGGGGGAAACACCGGGGAGCTGTTTTTT
CSARVPLSGGNTGELFF
>TRBJ2-7|TRBD1|NA|TRBV6-6
TGTGCCAGCGGGACAGCAAACTACGAGCAGTACTTC
CASGTANYEQYF
>TRBJ2-7|TRBD1|NA|TRBV20-1
TGCAGTGCTAGAGGACGACAGGGGACCGTCTACGAGCAGTACTTC
CSARGRQGTVYEQYF
>TRBJ2-1|TRBD2|NA|TRBV7-6
TGTGCCAGCAGCTTACCGGCGGGGGGGGTGAATGAGCAGTTCTTC
CASSLPAGGVNEQFF
>TRBJ2-7|NA|NA|TRBV7-2
TGTGCCAGCAGGCGATCCTACGAGCAGTACTTC
CASRRSYEQYF
>TRBJ2-4|NA|many|TRBV5-1
TGCGCCAGCAGCAACAGGTTGGGTTCTAATAACATTCAGTACTTC
CASSNRLGSNNIQYF
>TRBJ2-3|TRBD2|NA|TRBV29-1
TGCAGCGCCCGAGGGCAGCTAGCGGTTAGCACAGATACGCAGTATTTT
CSARGQLAVSTDTQYF
>TRBJ2-7|NA|NA|TRBV30
TGTGCCTGGAGTGTACGCGGCCGTACACAGCCCTACGAGCAGTACTTC
CAWSVRGRTQPYEQYF
>TRBJ2-2|TRBD1|once|TRBV19
TGTGCCAGTAGTATCCGGGTAGGGGGCATGGCGAACACCGGGGAGCTGTTTTTT
CASSIRVGGMANTGELFF
>TRBJ1-6|TRBD1|many|TRBV6-1
TGTGCCAGCACCCGGGACAGGGTACGGAATTCACCCCTCCACTTT
CASTRDRVRNSPLHF
>TRBJ2-7|NA|NA|TRBV6-1
TGTGCCAGCACCGAACAGTTAATCTCCTACGAGCAGTACTTC
CASTEQLISYEQYF
>TRBJ1-6|NA|few|TRBV20-1
TGCAGTGCTAGAAACCTAGTTGCCCTCCACTTT
CSARNLVALHF
>TRBJ2-4|NA|NA|TRBV28
TGTGCCAGCAAGACAGGCGTCAAAAACATTCAGTACTTC
CASKTGVKNIQYF